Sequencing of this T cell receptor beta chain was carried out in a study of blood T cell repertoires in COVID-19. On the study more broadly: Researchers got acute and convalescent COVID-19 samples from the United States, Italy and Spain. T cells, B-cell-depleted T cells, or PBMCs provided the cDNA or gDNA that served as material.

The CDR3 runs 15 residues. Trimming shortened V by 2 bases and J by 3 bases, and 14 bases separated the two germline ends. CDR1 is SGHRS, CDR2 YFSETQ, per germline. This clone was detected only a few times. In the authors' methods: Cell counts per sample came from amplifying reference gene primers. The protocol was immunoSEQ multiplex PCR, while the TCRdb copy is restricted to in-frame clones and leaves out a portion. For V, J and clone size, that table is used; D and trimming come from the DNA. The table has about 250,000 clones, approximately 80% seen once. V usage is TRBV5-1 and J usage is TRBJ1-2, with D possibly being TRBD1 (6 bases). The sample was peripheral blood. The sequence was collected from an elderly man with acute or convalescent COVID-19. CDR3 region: CASSFWTVPDYGYTF. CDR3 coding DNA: TGCGCCAGCAGCTTCTGGACAGTACCCGACTATGGCTACACCTTC.